This is a list of T cell receptor beta chains from one sample in a study of regulatory T cells in long-lasting Graves disease. TCRdb re-called the multiplex PCR reads through MiXCR, storing one row per CDR3 protein. The sample has roughly 400,000 distinct CDR3 sequences, 14% to 15% seen once. This sample was shared with a second study, whose subject was T cells in Graves' hyperthyroidism and ophthalmopathy.

The sample was peripheral blood mononuclear cells (PBMCs), taken at new diagnosis, from a patient treated with antithyroid drugs. Source of these receptors: a woman in her thirties or forties with Graves disease. CDR3s include the opening cysteine and the closing phenylalanine or tryptophan. The order of the fields is V gene, J gene, D gene, clone size, CDR3 DNA, CDR3 protein. A D gene is named only where the DNA matches it firmly. Clone size is shown for a subset of rows, as once, few, many or a class of expanded clone.

V gene: TRBV7-6
J gene: TRBJ2-7
D gene: -
clone size: many
CDR3 DNA: TGTGCCAGCAGCTTATTGTCGACCCCCATGGGGGAGCAGTACTTC
CDR3 protein: CASSLLSTPMGEQYF

V gene: TRBV5-1
J gene: TRBJ2-1
D gene: TRBD2
clone size: few
CDR3 DNA: TGCGCCAGCAGCTTGGATCTAGCGGGAGGGAACAATGAGCAGTTCTTC
CDR3 protein: CASSLDLAGGNNEQFF

V gene: TRBV27
J gene: TRBJ1-1
D gene: TRBD1
clone size: few
CDR3 DNA: TGTGCCAGCAGTTTTGGGACAGGGGCCGTTGAAGCTTTCTTT
CDR3 protein: CASSFGTGAVEAFF

V gene: TRBV5-5
J gene: TRBJ1-2
D gene: -
clone size: many
CDR3 DNA: TGTGCCAGCAGCTTGGCCTGGGGACACAACTATGGCTACACCTTC
CDR3 protein: CASSLAWGHNYGYTF

V gene: TRBV29-1
J gene: TRBJ2-3
D gene: -
clone size: many
CDR3 DNA: TGCAGCTCCCGGAACACAGATACGCAGTATTTT
CDR3 protein: CSSRNTDTQYF

V gene: TRBV6-2/TRBV6-3
J gene: TRBJ1-3
D gene: TRBD1
clone size: few
CDR3 DNA: TGTGCCAGCAGTTACTCGGGGCAGGGGGCTGGAAACACCATATATTTT
CDR3 protein: CASSYSGQGAGNTIYF

V gene: TRBV10-1
J gene: TRBJ2-7
D gene: TRBD1
clone size: many
CDR3 DNA: TGCGCCAGCAGTGGGGACAGGGCATCGGAGGACGAGCAGTACTTC
CDR3 protein: CASSGDRASEDEQYF

V gene: TRBV27
J gene: TRBJ2-5
D gene: TRBD2
clone size: many
CDR3 DNA: TGTGCCAGCAGTTTATTTGCGGGGGACTCAATCTCAGAGACCCAGTACTTC
CDR3 protein: CASSLFAGDSISETQYF

V gene: TRBV7-8
J gene: TRBJ2-3
D gene: TRBD2
clone size: few
CDR3 DNA: TGTGCCAGCAGCCGCTATCTCTCCGCTAGCGGGGGAAGCACAGATACGCAGTATTTT
CDR3 protein: CASSRYLSASGGSTDTQYF

V gene: TRBV20-1
J gene: TRBJ2-7
D gene: -
clone size: -
CDR3 DNA: TGCAGTGCGGGAAGCAGGGGCTTCTACGAGCAGTACTTC
CDR3 protein: CSAGSRGFYEQYF

V gene: TRBV11-3
J gene: TRBJ2-6
D gene: -
clone size: few
CDR3 DNA: TGTGCCAGCAGCCCGAGGGGAGGCTGGGGAGGTAGTTCTGGGGCCAACGTCCTGACTTTC
CDR3 protein: CASSPRGGWGGSSGANVLTF

V gene: TRBV19
J gene: TRBJ2-1
D gene: TRBD1
clone size: -
CDR3 DNA: TGTGCCAGTAGTATCGTAGACAGGGGCGGAAACAATGAGCAGTTCTTC
CDR3 protein: CASSIVDRGGNNEQFF

V gene: TRBV2
J gene: TRBJ2-1
D gene: -
clone size: many
CDR3 DNA: TGTGCCAGCAGGTTCGGGGCAGGCTCCTACAATGAGCAGTTCTTC
CDR3 protein: CASRFGAGSYNEQFF

V gene: TRBV7-2
J gene: TRBJ1-4
D gene: -
clone size: -
CDR3 DNA: TGTGCCAGCAGCTCCCTCTCGGGCTTTGGACCTGAAAAACTGTTTTTT
CDR3 protein: CASSSLSGFGPEKLFF

V gene: TRBV30
J gene: TRBJ2-7
D gene: -
clone size: many
CDR3 DNA: TGTGCCTGGAGTCCTGGGACTTACACCTACGAGCAGTACTTC
CDR3 protein: CAWSPGTYTYEQYF

V gene: TRBV12-3/TRBV12-4
J gene: TRBJ2-3
D gene: -
clone size: many
CDR3 DNA: TGTGCCAGCAGTTTAAAGGGACTCGGCACAGATACGCAGTATTTT
CDR3 protein: CASSLKGLGTDTQYF

V gene: TRBV6-2/TRBV6-3
J gene: TRBJ2-2
D gene: TRBD1
clone size: -
CDR3 DNA: TGTGCCAGCAGTAGGGACGGACAGGGAGGAGGGACCGGGGAGCTGTTTTTT
CDR3 protein: CASSRDGQGGGTGELFF

V gene: TRBV20-1
J gene: TRBJ2-3
D gene: TRBD2
clone size: few
CDR3 DNA: TGCAGTGCTAGAGGGAGCGGGAGTCCGGATACGCAGTATTTT
CDR3 protein: CSARGSGSPDTQYF

V gene: TRBV11-2
J gene: TRBJ2-2
D gene: -
clone size: many
CDR3 DNA: TGTGCCAGCAGCTTAGGGCGGGCCCGGGTCACCGGGGAGCTGTTTTTT
CDR3 protein: CASSLGRARVTGELFF

V gene: TRBV10-2
J gene: TRBJ1-5
D gene: -
clone size: -
CDR3 DNA: TGCGCCAGCAAGAACAGGGTAATCTCAGTACCCAATCAGCCCCAGCATTTT
CDR3 protein: CASKNRVISVPNQPQHF

V gene: TRBV5-6
J gene: TRBJ2-5
D gene: TRBD2
clone size: many
CDR3 DNA: TGTGCCAGCAGCTTGGCCGGTTCGCGGGAGGAAGAAGAGACCCAGTACTTC
CDR3 protein: CASSLAGSREEEETQYF

V gene: TRBV20-1
J gene: TRBJ2-7
D gene: TRBD1
clone size: -
CDR3 DNA: TGCAGTACTAGAGCACGATCCGGGACAGGGTTCTACGAGCAGTACTTC
CDR3 protein: CSTRARSGTGFYEQYF

V gene: TRBV7-9
J gene: TRBJ2-5
D gene: -
clone size: many
CDR3 DNA: TGTGCCAGCAGCTTAGGGCGCAGCCCCGGGCAAGAGACCCAGTACTTC
CDR3 protein: CASSLGRSPGQETQYF

V gene: TRBV6-1
J gene: TRBJ2-3
D gene: TRBD2
clone size: many
CDR3 DNA: TGTGCCAGCAGTCAACTAGCGGGAGCTCAGAGTACGCAGTATTTT
CDR3 protein: CASSQLAGAQSTQYF

V gene: TRBV27
J gene: TRBJ2-1
D gene: TRBD2
clone size: -
CDR3 DNA: TGTGCCAGCAGTGGCTATCCATTCGGGGGGGCTAGCGTTGTGTCCTACAATGAGCAGTTCTTC
CDR3 protein: CASSGYPFGGASVVSYNEQFF

V gene: TRBV28
J gene: TRBJ2-5
D gene: -
clone size: many
CDR3 DNA: TGTGCCAGCAGGCTAGGGGTGGAGACCCAGTACTTC
CDR3 protein: CASRLGVETQYF

V gene: TRBV7-9
J gene: TRBJ2-7
D gene: -
clone size: many
CDR3 DNA: TGTGCCAGCAGCAACTGGACAACTACCCACTACGAGCAGTACTTC
CDR3 protein: CASSNWTTTHYEQYF

V gene: TRBV7-9
J gene: TRBJ1-1
D gene: TRBD1
clone size: many
CDR3 DNA: TGTGCCAGCAGCTCCCAGGGGGGGGTCTCTGAAGCTTTCTTT
CDR3 protein: CASSSQGGVSEAFF

V gene: TRBV5-6
J gene: TRBJ2-7
D gene: TRBD1
clone size: many
CDR3 DNA: TGTGCCAGCAGCTACGGACAGGGGAGCGAGCAGTACTTC
CDR3 protein: CASSYGQGSEQYF

V gene: TRBV11-2
J gene: TRBJ2-7
D gene: TRBD2
clone size: few
CDR3 DNA: TGTGCCAGCAGCCTGCGGGCGGGAGGACTTCCCGAGCAGTACTTC
CDR3 protein: CASSLRAGGLPEQYF

V gene: TRBV6-9
J gene: TRBJ1-5
D gene: -
clone size: -
CDR3 DNA: TGTGCCAGCAGTTATAATAGCAGTCAGCCCCAGCATTTT
CDR3 protein: CASSYNSSQPQHF